The 29 T cell receptor beta chains below were found in one sample sequenced in a study of cytomegalovirus exposure and HLA in healthy donors. PCR primers comprised 60 Vbeta and 13 Jbeta primers. TCRdb keeps only in-frame clones here, not all; method: immunoSEQ multiplex PCR. The repertoire consists of some 120,000 clones, with around 79% occurring once and the leading ten covering more than 1.4%. The sample was PBMCs. Receptors were obtained from a woman in her late teens or twenties in good health and CMV-seronegative.

The chain couples TRBV4-3 to TRBJ2-1; tentatively, D is TRBD2 (6 bases). V dropped 1 base and J dropped 8 bases, with 15 bases sitting between them. Germline V gene sequence: CDR1 LGHNA, CDR2 YSLEER. CDR3 length equals 15 residues. Here the CDR3 DNA reads TGCGCCAGCAGCCAAGGAGCGGGTGGGGCATATGAGCAGTTCTTC. It codes for CASSQGAGGAYEQFF.

The CDR3 sequence is CASRSGTGGKKLFF. The CDR3, as DNA: TGTGCCAGCCGCTCGGGGACAGGGGGCAAAAAACTGTTTTTT. The chain joins TRBV6-5 to TRBJ1-4, with 12 bases aligning to TRBD1. Looked up from germline, CDR1 is MNHEY and CDR2 is SVGAGI. This CDR3 region has 14 residues. V dropped 8 bases and J dropped 9; count of bases not matched to a gene: 7.

This clone was counted a few times. This rearrangement joins TRBV5-1 to TRBJ2-1; tentative D call: TRBD2 (5 bases). Germline V CDR1 and CDR2: SGHRS, YFSETQ. The V end was cut by 0 bases, the J end by 10 bases, with 17 bases between. The CDR3 is 15 residues long. Written as DNA, the CDR3 is TGCGCCAGCAGCTTGGGTCAGGTCGAAGGAGGAGAGCAGTTCTTC. Translation: CASSLGQVEGGEQFF.

The rearrangement links TRBV19 to TRBJ1-2; D uncertain. The CDR3 consists of 15 residues. The V end lost 0 bases, the J end lost 5 bases, and 13 bases lay between the germline ends. Germline V CDR1 and CDR2: LNHDA, SQIVND (reference sequence). The CDR3 DNA follows: TGTGCCAGTAGTATAGATCACAGTGGATCGTATGGCTACACCTTC. Protein product: CASSIDHSGSYGYTF.

J is TRBJ2-1 and V is TRBV4-1, with D possibly being TRBD2 (5 bases). The CDR3 covers 15 residues. The germline CDR1 and CDR2 sequences are MGHRA and YSYEKL. Between the trimmed V and J ends, which lost 0 bases and 5 bases, there was a span of 11 bases. The CDR3 is CASSQEAVGNNEQFF. Here the CDR3 DNA reads TGCGCCAGCAGCCAAGAGGCGGTCGGGAACAATGAGCAGTTCTTC.

V is TRBV21-1 and J is TRBJ2-3; TRBD1 is the table's D call, not checked against the DNA. TRBV21-1 is a pseudogene. This CDR3 has 16 residues. The CDR3 coding sequence is TGTGCCAGCAGCAAATGCGTGGGGCTCCCCACAGATACGCAGTATTTT. Protein product: CASSKCVGLPTDTQYF.

CDR3 bases: TGTGCCAGCAGCCGAATGGACAGAGATACGCAGTATTTT. Translating it yields CASSRMDRDTQYF. The chain has TRBV11-3 and TRBJ2-3; a possible D gene is TRBD1 (6 bases). The germline V gene encodes CDR1 SGHNT and CDR2 YENEEA. The CDR3 loop spans 13 amino acids. Between the trimmed V and J ends, which lost 5 bases and 5 bases, there was a span of 11 bases.

The chain has TRBV5-5 and TRBJ1-1; possible D gene TRBD1, 5 bases. This CDR3 is 14 amino acids long. V lost 0 bases and J lost 5, with 11 bases in between. Germline CDR1 and CDR2: SGHKS and YYEKEE (reference sequence). The CDR3 protein is CASSLGQGRTEAFF. In DNA, the CDR3 is TGTGCCAGCAGCTTGGGGCAGGGTAGGACTGAAGCTTTCTTT.

The chain carries TRBV18 and TRBJ2-1; D perhaps matches TRBD2 (7 bases). V was cut by 2 bases and J by 0 bases, with 8 bases left in between. This CDR3 has 15 residues. Germline V gene lookup returns CDR1 KGHSH and CDR2 LQKENI. The CDR3 nucleotides read TGTGCCAGCTCACCAGGGGGGGCCTCCTACAATGAGCAGTTCTTC. Protein: CASSPGGASYNEQFF.

This chain uses TRBV4-3 with TRBJ2-1; D might be TRBD2 (5 bases). Germline V gene data show CDR1 as LGHNA and CDR2 as YSLEER. Trimming took 1 base from V and 0 from J, leaving 10 bases between them. The CDR3 has 16 residues. CDR3 residues: CASSQALGSSYNEQFF. CDR3 nucleotide sequence: TGCGCCAGCAGCCAAGCGTTGGGGAGCTCCTACAATGAGCAGTTCTTC.

The V and J genes are TRBV4-1 and TRBJ2-2; D is ambiguous. The germline CDR1 and CDR2 sequences are MGHRA and YSYEKL. CDR3 length: 14 residues. The V end lost 0 bases, the J end lost 1 base, and 3 bases lay between the germline ends. The CDR3 loop reads CASSQDRNTGELFF. CDR3 bases: TGCGCCAGCAGCCAAGACCGGAACACCGGGGAGCTGTTTTTT.

The genes are TRBV14 and TRBJ2-5; D uncertain. The CDR3 loop spans 13 amino acids. Germline CDR1 SGHDN, CDR2 FVKESK. V was clipped by 4 bases and J by 0 bases, with 6 bases between them. CDR3 sequence: CASSRGYQETQYF. The CDR3 coding sequence is TGTGCCAGCAGCCGCGGATACCAAGAGACCCAGTACTTC. The full variable domain, in which reference TRBV14 and TRBJ2-5 provide the parts outside the CDR3, is EAGVTQFPSHSVIEKGQTVTLRCDPISGHDNLYWYRRVMGKEIKFLLHFVKESKQDESGMPNNRFLAERTGGTYSTLKVQPAELEDSGVYFCASSRGYQETQYFGPGTRLLVL.

V and J are TRBV11-2 and TRBJ2-1; TRBD2 matches 7 bases. Per germline, CDR1 SGHAT and CDR2 FQNNGV. Germline trimming cut 7 bases from V and 5 bases from J; bases unmatched to any gene: 8. The length of the CDR3 is 14 residues. The CDR3, as DNA: TGTGCCAGCAAGTCGCTAGCGGACCACAATGAGCAGTTCTTC. Translated: CASKSLADHNEQFF. Full variable domain (outside the CDR3, taken from reference TRBV11-2 and TRBJ2-1): EAGVAQSPRYKIIEKRQSVAFWCNPISGHATLYWYQQILGQGPKLLIQFQNNGVVDDSQLPKDRFSAERLKGVDSTLKIQPAKLEDSAVYLCASKSLADHNEQFFGPGTRLTVL.

The rearrangement links TRBV18 to TRBJ2-6, with a possible D match to TRBD1 (6 bases). Germline V CDR1 and CDR2: KGHSH, LQKENI. Trimming pared 5 bases from V and 0 bases from J, leaving 14 bases between. This CDR3 has 17 residues. The CDR3 DNA follows: TGTGCCAGCTCATCTGAGGGACACAGCTCTGGGGCCAACGTCCTGACTTTC. Translated, it gives CASSSEGHSSGANVLTF.

This clone showed up just a few times. This chain uses TRBV4-3 with TRBJ1-4; a possible D gene is TRBD1 (6 bases). Germline loops: CDR1 LGHNA, CDR2 YSLEER. V was pared by 3 bases and J by 8 bases, with 16 bases between. There are 15 residues in the CDR3. CDR3 region: CASSHLGPTGEKLFF. As DNA, the CDR3 is TGCGCCAGCAGCCACTTAGGGCCAACAGGGGAAAAACTGTTTTTT.

This chain joins TRBV27 and TRBJ2-1; D not certain. V gave up 6 bases and J gave up 2 bases, with 14 bases separating them. Germline V gives CDR1 MNHEY, CDR2 SMNVEV (reference sequence). The CDR3 contains 15 residues. The CDR3 DNA reads TGTGCCAGCAGACAATTAGCTGACGCCTACAATGAGCAGTTCTTC. Its protein is CASRQLADAYNEQFF.

The chain is built from TRBV12-5 and TRBJ2-5; D is uncertain. This CDR3 spans 13 amino acids. Germline V gene sequence: CDR1 LGHNT, CDR2 FRNRAP. V was clipped by 2 bases and J by 1 base, with 5 bases between them. The CDR3 sequence is CASGLYIQETQYF. In DNA form, the CDR3 reads TGTGCTAGTGGTTTGTATATCCAAGAGACCCAGTACTTC.

In its sample, this clone was seen once. The rearrangement joins TRBV11-1 to TRBJ1-5, with D perhaps TRBD1 (5 bases). This CDR3 is 13 amino acids long. Trimming cost V 4 bases and J 6 bases, with 10 bases left between them. The germline CDR1 and CDR2 sequences are SGHAT and FQDESV (reference sequence). The CDR3 nucleotides read TGTGCCAGCAGCTCAGGGCTTAGTCAGCCCCAGCATTTT. This codes for CASSSGLSQPQHF.

V is TRBV7-9 and J is TRBJ1-4; 10 bases are shared with TRBD1. CDR3 length: 14 amino acids. The V gene end was trimmed by 5 bases and the J gene end by 8 bases; junction bases not matched to a gene: 5. Germline V CDR1 and CDR2: SEHNR, FQNEAQ (reference sequence). The CDR3 here is CASSVTGGGEKLFF. CDR3 DNA: TGTGCCAGCAGCGTGACAGGGGGCGGCGAAAAACTGTTTTTT.

J is TRBJ2-2 and V is TRBV2; 12 bases map to TRBD2. From germline, CDR1 is SNHLY and CDR2 FYNNEI. The CDR3 contains 15 residues. V was clipped by 5 bases and J by 5 bases; unmatched bases: 3. In DNA form, the CDR3 reads TGTGCCAGCAGTCTAGCGGGAGGGCGTACCGGGGAGCTGTTTTTT. As protein: CASSLAGGRTGELFF.

About this clone itself: At one boundary the junction diverges from the germline segment, which might be a read error. The chain employs TRBV6-1 and TRBJ2-4; the D gene is possibly TRBD2 (6 bases). Germline CDR1 MNHNS, CDR2 SASEGT. CDR3 length: 15 amino acids. CDR3 in DNA: TGTGCCAGCAGTGAACGGAGGGTGGGGGAAAACAGTCAGTACTTC. This encodes CASSERRVGENSQYF.

The CDR3 is CASKRGNNYGYTF. DNA for the CDR3: TGTGCCAGCAAACGGGGAAACAACTATGGCTACACCTTC. The V gene is TRBV6-5, the J gene TRBJ1-2; D is unclear. The V and J ends lost 7 bases and 2 bases respectively, with 11 bases between them. Germline V gives CDR1 MNHEY, CDR2 SVGAGI. This CDR3 has 13 amino acids.

This chain connects TRBV30 to TRBJ1-2; tentative D call: TRBD1 (6 bases). The V gene lost 0 bases and the J gene lost 8 bases, with 10 bases spanning the gap. The germline gives CDR1 GTSNPN, CDR2 SVGIG (reference sequence). The CDR3 covers 12 residues. This chain's CDR3 is CAWSVQGRGYTF. DNA for the CDR3: TGTGCCTGGAGTGTTCAGGGGAGAGGCTACACCTTC.

This clone was seen more than once but under ten times. V usage is TRBV25-1 and J usage is TRBJ1-6, with 12 positions matching TRBD1. The germline V gene has CDR1 MGHDK and CDR2 SYGVNS. The CDR3 covers 17 residues. Losses at the gene ends were 5 bases for V and 9 bases for J; bases not matched to a gene: 11. CDR3 nucleotide sequence: TGTGCCAGCAGTCCTCCGGGACAGGGGGCGGCGGGTTCACCCCTCCACTTT. Protein sequence: CASSPPGQGAAGSPLHF.

This clone was counted a few times. J is TRBJ1-2 and V is TRBV29-1; the match to TRBD1 covers 7 bases. The length of the CDR3 is 14 residues. The germline gives CDR1 SQVTM, CDR2 ANQGSEA. Unmatched junction bases numbered 11, after V lost 5 bases and J lost 5 bases. The CDR3: CSVLLAAGGYGYTF. The CDR3, as DNA: TGCAGCGTTCTCCTCGCGGCAGGGGGATATGGCTACACCTTC.

V is TRBV6-5 and J is TRBJ1-2; 10 positions match TRBD1. CDR1 and CDR2 (germline): MNHEY, SVGAGI. V dropped 2 bases and J dropped 7; count of bases not matched to a gene: 1. The CDR3 consists of 13 residues. The CDR3 nucleotides read TGTGCCAGCAGTTACGGGACAGGGGTTGGCTACACCTTC. Its protein product is CASSYGTGVGYTF.

This chain connects TRBV5-4 to TRBJ2-1; 8 bases agree with TRBD2. CDR1 and CDR2 (germline): SGHNT, YYREEE (reference sequence). This CDR3 comprises 16 residues. V lost 4 bases, J lost 0 bases, and 6 bases stayed unmatched. The CDR3 reads CASSPSGSSSYNEQFF. The CDR3 nucleotides read TGTGCCAGCAGCCCTAGCGGGTCGAGCTCCTACAATGAGCAGTTCTTC.

This chain uses TRBV21-1 with TRBJ2-5; the table names TRBD1, a call not compared with the DNA. The last part of the DNA fits TRBJ2-7 better; the J call may be wrong. TRBV21-1 is classified as a pseudogene. This CDR3 is built from 17 residues. CDR3 bases: TGTGCCAGCAGCAAAGCGCCGAGGGCAGGGGGAAAGGGCGAGCAGTACTTC. Its protein is CASSKAPRAGGKGEQYF.

The V gene is TRBV11-1, the J gene TRBJ1-2, with 8 bases matching TRBD1. The trim removed 5 bases at V and 4 bases at J, leaving 6 bases unmatched. The CDR3 is 14 residues long. Germline V lookup: CDR1 SGHAT, CDR2 FQDESV (reference sequence). The CDR3 here is CASSIGQGLYGYTF. CDR3 DNA sequence: TGTGCCAGCAGCATCGGACAGGGACTCTATGGCTACACCTTC.